This TCR beta chain was captured in a study of shared clonotypes between healthy human individuals. CDR3 length: 14 amino acids. V was trimmed by 1 base and J by 3 bases, leaving 11 bases between them. Germline V lookup: CDR1 SGDLS, CDR2 YYNGEE. Everyone who donated was a Caucasian adult who lived in Nashville, Tennessee. The deep-level immunoSEQ assay was used. The authors split each subset's genomic DNA evenly across several immunoSEQ plates. Generated by immunoSEQ multiplex PCR, the TCRdb table keeps only in-frame clones and is missing some. Found here are 450,000 to 550,000 clones, 70% to 80% of them singletons; the top ten hold roughly 13%. Points from the study as a whole: Limited genetic and exposure-history diversity came from having few donors.

On this clone: No antigen is known for it.

V and J are TRBV9 and TRBJ2-7, with D hard to call. Input material: PBMCs. This TCR was sampled from a woman aged 40 to 55 in good health. Some clones in this sample may be carry-over from other donors' samples. The CDR3 bases are TGTGCCAGCAGCGTAAGTCTGGGTGACTACGAGCAGTACTTC. The encoded protein is CASSVSLGDYEQYF.